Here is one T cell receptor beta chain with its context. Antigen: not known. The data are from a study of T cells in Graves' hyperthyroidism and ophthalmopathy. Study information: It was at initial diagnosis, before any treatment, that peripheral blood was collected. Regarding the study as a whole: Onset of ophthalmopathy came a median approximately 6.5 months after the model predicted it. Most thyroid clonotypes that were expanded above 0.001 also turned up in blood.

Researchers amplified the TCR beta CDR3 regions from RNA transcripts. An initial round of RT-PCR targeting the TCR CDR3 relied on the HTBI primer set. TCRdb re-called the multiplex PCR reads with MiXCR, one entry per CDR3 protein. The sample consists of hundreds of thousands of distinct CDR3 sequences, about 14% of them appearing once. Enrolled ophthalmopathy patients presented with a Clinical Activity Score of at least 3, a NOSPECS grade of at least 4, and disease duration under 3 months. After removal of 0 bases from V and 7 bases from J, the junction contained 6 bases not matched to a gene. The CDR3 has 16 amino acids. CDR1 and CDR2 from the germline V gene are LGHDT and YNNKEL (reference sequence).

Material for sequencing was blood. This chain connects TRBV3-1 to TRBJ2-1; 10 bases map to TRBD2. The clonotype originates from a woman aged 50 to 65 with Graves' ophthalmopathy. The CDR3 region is CASSQDGAGGPNEQFF. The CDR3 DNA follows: TGTGCCAGCAGCCAAGATGGAGCGGGAGGGCCAAATGAGCAGTTCTTC.